The present T cell receptor beta chain was sequenced within a study of tumor-infiltrating lymphocytes in primary liver carcinoma. Study-wide results and limits: Researchers found tumor-adjacent and tumor-blood pairs overlapped less than tumor region pairs. Researchers report that only about 8-24% of top clones turned up in all five tumor regions.

TCR beta cDNA was reverse-transcribed from roughly 520 ng of total RNA. The reaction used a constant-region primer and ProtoScript II reverse transcriptase. Three nested multiplex PCR rounds, a slightly modified ARM-PCR method, built the TCR beta libraries. Primers for the first two PCR rounds were TRBV1-TRBV30 forward primers and a C-beta reverse primer (roughly 10 cycles per round). One entry per CDR3 protein, called by TCRdb with MiXCR from the multiplex PCR reads. This table has roughly 100,000 distinct CDR3 sequences, roughly 80% appearing once. This clonotype was seen a few times. Its antigen is not identified. An end of the junction differs from the germline gene, which may be a read error. Between roughly 20 and 31 mg of unsorted bulk tissue served as the source from which RNA and DNA were co-extracted. This CDR3 comprises 17 residues. Germline CDR1 reads SGHAT; CDR2 reads FQDESV (reference sequence).

Material: liver tumor tissue from sampling region 3. Subset given: tumor region T3, left-lateral pole. The receptor comes from a man between 40 and 49 years old with primary liver carcinoma and hepatitis B virus infection. The chain uses TRBV11-1 and TRBJ2-4; D may be TRBD2 (6 bases). DNA for the CDR3: TGTGCCAGCGGCTTTCCCGCGACTAGTGGGACCAAAAACATTCAATACTTC. Residues: CASGFPATSGTKNIQYF.